Listed here are 15 T cell receptor beta chains from one sample, sequenced in a study of chemoradiotherapy in HPV16-positive cancers. Using immunoSEQ multiplex PCR, the repertoire was profiled, and TCRdb retains in-frame clones only, with some absent. The sample gives some 14,000 clones, roughly 73% of which show up once; less than 1.5% is in the top ten. This sample was taken from a patient who underwent chemoradiotherapy. The receptors stem from a human donor with HPV-associated anogenital cancer.

The chain joins TRBV5-6 to TRBJ1-1, with TRBD1 matching over 9 bases. The J segment lost 6 bases and the V segment lost 4 bases, leaving 13 bases of the junction unmatched. Looked up from germline, CDR1 is SGHDT and CDR2 is YYEEEE. This CDR3 spans 16 amino acids. CDR3 sequence reads: CASSRTGQGVNPEAFF. The CDR3 nucleotides read TGTGCCAGCAGCCGTACGGGACAGGGCGTTAATCCTGAAGCTTTCTTT.

This rearrangement joins TRBV18 to TRBJ2-4; either TRBD1 or TRBD2 may fit D (5 bases each). Trimming left V 6 bases short and J 1 base short, with 16 bases between. This CDR3 is built from 16 residues. Germline CDR1 KGHSH, CDR2 LQKENI. CDR3 nucleotides: TGTGCCAGCTCCCTAGCAGGGCGTTTGGCCAAAAACATTCAGTACTTC. Residues: CASSLAGRLAKNIQYF.

This sequence joins TRBV4-3 and TRBJ1-2, with 7 positions matching TRBD1. The germline V gene encodes CDR1 LGHNA and CDR2 YSLEER. The V and J ends lost 7 bases and 2 bases, in that order; junction bases with no gene match: 7. This CDR3 is 14 amino acids long. Here the CDR3 reads CASTLAGQNYGYTF. The CDR3, as DNA: TGCGCCAGCACCTTAGCGGGACAGAACTATGGCTACACCTTC.

The J gene is TRBJ1-1, the V gene TRBV18, with D possibly being TRBD1 (5 bases). This CDR3 spans 13 amino acids. Germline V CDR1 and CDR2: KGHSH, LQKENI. V lost 8 bases and J lost 4, with 14 bases in between. The CDR3 sequence is CASRGVRGTEAFF. In nucleotides, the CDR3 is TGTGCCAGCCGAGGGGTCCGTGGCACTGAAGCTTTCTTT. The complete variable domain, with remaining parts taken from reference TRBV18 and TRBJ1-1, reads NAGVMQNPRHLVRRRGQEARLRCSPMKGHSHVYWYRQLPEEGLKFMVYLQKENIIDESGMPKERFSAEFPKEGPSILRIQQVVRGDSAAYFCASRGVRGTEAFFGQGTRLTVV.

The sample holds a few counts of this clone. The rearrangement links TRBV30 to TRBJ1-1, with D possibly matching TRBD1 (5 bases). Germline V gene data show CDR1 as GTSNPN and CDR2 as SVGIG (reference sequence). Trimming cost V 4 bases and J 3 bases, with 15 bases left between them. The CDR3 is 14 residues long. CDR3: CAWTRPGGYTEAFF. In nucleotides, the CDR3 is TGTGCCTGGACCCGGCCGGGGGGTTACACTGAAGCTTTCTTT.

This clone was seen just once. The V call is TRBV16, the J call TRBJ2-7; D call uncertain. Deletions cut 5 bases from V and 6 bases from J, with 23 bases between. The CDR3 runs 16 residues. From germline, CDR1 is KGHSY and CDR2 FQNENV. The CDR3 region has the DNA TGTGCCAGCAGCTCCAACAGACGCTCCCAAATACGCGAGCAGTACTTC. Translated, it gives CASSSNRRSQIREQYF. Based on the CDR3 plus reference TRBV16 and TRBJ2-7, the full variable domain is GEEVAQTPKHLVRGEGQKAKLYCAPIKGHSYVFWYQQVLKNEFKFLISFQNENVFDETGMPKERFSAKCLPNSPCSLEIQATKLEDSAVYFCASSSNRRSQIREQYFGPGTRLTVT.

The CDR3 coding sequence is TGTGCCAGCAGCCAGACTGGGAGCAATCAGCCCCAGCATTTT. Translation: CASSQTGSNQPQHF. The chain recombines TRBV7-9 with TRBJ1-5; D is uncertain. In germline, CDR1 is SEHNR, CDR2 FQNEAQ (reference sequence). V lost 5 bases and J 1 base, leaving 9 bases between the germline ends. The length of the CDR3 is 14 residues.

This chain links TRBV7-9 with TRBJ2-7; no firm D call. V lost 8 bases and J lost 6, with 11 bases in between. This CDR3 comprises 11 residues. Germline CDR1 is SEHNR and CDR2 is FQNEAQ (reference sequence). In DNA form, the CDR3 reads TGTGCCAGCGCTCTCCTCGGCGAGCAGTACTTC. Its protein product is CASALLGEQYF.

A few counts support this clone. The chain carries TRBV20-1 and TRBJ2-5; 8 bases are shared with TRBD2. Germline lookup yields CDR1 DFQATT and CDR2 SNEGSKA (reference sequence). With V trimmed by 6 bases and J by 3 bases, 0 bases remained unmatched. The CDR3 is made up of 11 amino acids. This CDR3 reads CSALAEETQYF. For the CDR3, the DNA is TGCAGTGCACTAGCGGAAGAGACCCAGTACTTC.

The CDR3 reads CASTRRQAHSYEQYF. For the CDR3, the DNA is TGTGCCAGCACTCGCCGGCAGGCTCACTCCTACGAGCAGTACTTC. The rearrangement links TRBV2 to TRBJ2-7; D gene uncertain. V shed 7 bases and J shed 0 bases, with 16 bases lying between them. Germline V lookup: CDR1 SNHLY, CDR2 FYNNEI. This CDR3 comprises 15 residues.

CDR3 sequence (DNA): TGTGCCAGCAGCGGACTAGCGGGCGTAACCGGGGAGCTGTTTTTT. The encoded protein is CASSGLAGVTGELFF. The chain joins TRBV9 to TRBJ2-2, with 10 bases that match TRBD2. This CDR3 comprises 15 residues. After removal of 3 bases from V and 5 bases from J, the junction contained 4 bases not matched to a gene. Germline loops: CDR1 SGDLS, CDR2 YYNGEE.

V and J are TRBV6-1 and TRBJ1-2, with D unresolved. V was clipped by 3 bases and J by 4 bases, with 15 bases between them. The CDR3 covers 15 residues. Germline values: CDR1 MNHNS, CDR2 SASEGT. CDR3 amino acids: CASSDLFSSGYGYTF. CDR3 in DNA: TGTGCCAGCAGTGATCTGTTCTCAAGCGGCTATGGCTACACCTTC.

This clone was seen only once. The chain recombines TRBV10-3 with TRBJ2-5, with D perhaps matching TRBD1 or TRBD2 (6 bases each). With 6 bases removed from V and 1 base from J, the gap between germline ends came to 18 bases. Germline CDR1 is ENHRY and CDR2 is SYGVKD. The CDR3 has 16 residues. The CDR3 nucleotides read TGTGCCATCAGCCAAAAACAGGGAGGAGGCCAAGAGACCCAGTACTTC. It codes for CAISQKQGGGQETQYF.

The chain joins TRBV19 to TRBJ1-2; D gene ambiguous. This CDR3 is 12 amino acids long. Germline values: CDR1 LNHDA, CDR2 SQIVND (reference sequence). Trimming cost V 1 base and J 7 bases, with 7 bases left between them. The CDR3 spells CASSIAGSGYTF. CDR3 DNA sequence: TGTGCCAGTAGTATAGCCGGGAGTGGCTACACCTTC.

This clone appeared a few times. V usage is TRBV5-4 and J usage is TRBJ1-4; no reliable D call. Germline CDR1 SGHNT, CDR2 YYREEE (reference sequence). This CDR3 region has 16 residues. V was cut by 0 bases and J by 8 bases, with 17 bases left in between. The CDR3 bases are TGTGCCAGCAGCTTGGGCCAAGACATATTCCCCGAAAAACTGTTTTTT. It specifies CASSLGQDIFPEKLFF.